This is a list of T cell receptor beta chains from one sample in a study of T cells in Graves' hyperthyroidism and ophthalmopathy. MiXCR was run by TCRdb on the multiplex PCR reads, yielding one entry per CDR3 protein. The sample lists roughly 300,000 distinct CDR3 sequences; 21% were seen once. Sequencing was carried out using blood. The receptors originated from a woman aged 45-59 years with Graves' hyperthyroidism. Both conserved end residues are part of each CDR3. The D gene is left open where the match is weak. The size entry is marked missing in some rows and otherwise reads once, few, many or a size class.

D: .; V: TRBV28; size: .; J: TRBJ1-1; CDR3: CASSFIRVNTEAFF; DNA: TGTGCCAGCAGTTTTATCAGGGTTAACACTGAAGCTTTCTTT
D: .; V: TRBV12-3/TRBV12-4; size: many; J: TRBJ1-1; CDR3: CASSPLGQKFTEAFF; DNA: TGTGCCAGCAGCCCACTGGGACAAAAATTTACTGAAGCTTTCTTT
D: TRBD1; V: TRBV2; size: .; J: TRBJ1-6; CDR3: CASSRTGGSSYNSPLHF; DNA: TGTGCCAGCAGTCGGACAGGGGGCAGCTCCTATAATTCACCCCTCCACTTT
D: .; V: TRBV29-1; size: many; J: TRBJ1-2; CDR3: CSVEGHEANYGYTF; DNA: TGCAGCGTTGAAGGCCACGAAGCTAACTATGGCTACACCTTC
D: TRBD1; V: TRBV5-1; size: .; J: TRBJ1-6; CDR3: CASSFRTGDSPLHF; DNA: TGCGCCAGCAGCTTTCGGACAGGGGATTCACCCCTCCACTTT
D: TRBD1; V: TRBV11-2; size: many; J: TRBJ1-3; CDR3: CASSTRTGNLIVNTIYF; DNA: TGTGCCAGCAGCACCCGGACAGGGAATCTCATCGTCAACACCATATATTTT
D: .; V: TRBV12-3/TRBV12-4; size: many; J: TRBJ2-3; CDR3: CASSLGRRKGGDTQYF; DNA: TGTGCCAGCAGTTTGGGCAGGAGGAAGGGGGGAGATACGCAGTATTTT
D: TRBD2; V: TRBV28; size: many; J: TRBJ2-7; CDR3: CASSGGASGIKYEQYF; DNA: TGTGCCAGCAGTGGGGGGGCTAGCGGGATCAAGTACGAGCAGTACTTC
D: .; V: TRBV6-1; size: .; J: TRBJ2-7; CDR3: CASSRINSEQYF; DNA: TGTGCCAGCAGTAGAATCAATAGCGAGCAGTACTTC
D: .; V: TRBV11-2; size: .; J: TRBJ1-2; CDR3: CASSTLQGPLVYGYTF; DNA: TGTGCCAGCAGCACCTTACAGGGCCCACTGGTTTATGGCTACACCTTC
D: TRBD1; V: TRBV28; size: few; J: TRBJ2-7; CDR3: CASSLWGSGQGVWEQYF; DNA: TGTGCCAGCAGTTTATGGGGTTCGGGACAGGGGGTTTGGGAGCAGTACTTC
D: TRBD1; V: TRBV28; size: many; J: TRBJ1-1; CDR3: CASSRRQGSRMSTEAFF; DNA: TGTGCCAGCAGTCGACGACAGGGCTCTCGTATGAGCACTGAAGCTTTCTTT
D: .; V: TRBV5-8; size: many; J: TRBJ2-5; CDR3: CASSLDSQETQYF; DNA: TGTGCCAGCAGCTTGGACTCACAAGAGACCCAGTACTTC
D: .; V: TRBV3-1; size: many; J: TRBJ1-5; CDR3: CASSQDSLSGQPQHF; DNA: TGTGCCAGCAGCCAAGACAGCTTGTCGGGTCAGCCCCAGCATTTT
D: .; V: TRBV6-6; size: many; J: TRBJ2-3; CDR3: CASSYERDTQYF; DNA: TGTGCCAGCAGTTACGAGAGGGATACGCAGTATTTT
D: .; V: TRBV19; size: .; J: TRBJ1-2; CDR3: CASSPISGRYGYTF; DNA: TGTGCCAGTAGTCCTATTTCAGGGAGGTATGGCTACACCTTC
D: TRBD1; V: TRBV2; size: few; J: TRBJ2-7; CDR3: CASRGGTGNYEQYF; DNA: TGTGCCAGCAGGGGCGGGACAGGGAACTACGAGCAGTACTTC
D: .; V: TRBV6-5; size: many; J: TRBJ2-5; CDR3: CASSYSMPNGETQYF; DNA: TGTGCCAGCAGTTACTCGATGCCGAACGGGGAGACCCAGTACTTC
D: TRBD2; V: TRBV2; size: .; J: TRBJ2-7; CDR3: CASRGTAPSGGAYEQYF; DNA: TGTGCCAGCAGGGGGACAGCGCCTAGCGGGGGGGCCTACGAGCAGTACTTC
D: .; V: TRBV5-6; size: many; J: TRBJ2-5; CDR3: CASSPRLRQDLQETQYF; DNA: TGTGCCAGCAGCCCGCGACTAAGACAGGACCTCCAAGAGACCCAGTACTTC
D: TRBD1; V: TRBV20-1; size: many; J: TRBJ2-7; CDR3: CSAPTGSREQYF; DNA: TGCAGTGCACCGACAGGGTCTCGAGAGCAGTACTTC
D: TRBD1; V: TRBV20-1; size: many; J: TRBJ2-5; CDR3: CSAYGQGGQETQYF; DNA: TGCAGTGCTTACGGACAGGGTGGACAAGAGACCCAGTACTTC
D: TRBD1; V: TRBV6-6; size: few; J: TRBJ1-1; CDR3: CASSYSTVPGQESMNTEAFF; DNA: TGTGCCAGCAGTTACTCGACTGTTCCCGGACAGGAAAGTATGAACACTGAAGCTTTCTTT
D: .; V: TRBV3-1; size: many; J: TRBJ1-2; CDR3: CASSQDRLGYTF; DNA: TGTGCCAGCAGCCAAGATCGACTAGGCTACACCTTC
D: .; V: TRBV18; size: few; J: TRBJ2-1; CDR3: CASSPGNNEQFF; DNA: TGTGCCAGCTCACCAGGGAACAATGAGCAGTTCTTC
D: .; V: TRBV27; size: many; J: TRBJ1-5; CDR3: CASSLFGGVSNQPQHF; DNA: TGTGCCAGCAGTTTATTTGGGGGGGTTAGCAATCAGCCCCAGCATTTT
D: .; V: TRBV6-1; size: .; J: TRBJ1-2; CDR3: CASSPSRAPSYGYTF; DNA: TGTGCCAGCTCTCCTTCCAGGGCCCCCTCTTATGGCTACACCTTC
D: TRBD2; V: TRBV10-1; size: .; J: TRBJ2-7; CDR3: CASSESYAGTSPTYEQYF; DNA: TGCGCCAGCAGTGAGTCTTACGCCGGGACTAGCCCTACCTACGAGCAGTACTTC
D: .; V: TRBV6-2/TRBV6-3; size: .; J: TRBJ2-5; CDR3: CASRVGQMQETQYF; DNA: TGTGCCAGCAGGGTCGGACAGATGCAAGAGACCCAGTACTTC
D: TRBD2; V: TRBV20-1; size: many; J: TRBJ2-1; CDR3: CSARAFGAGGLGEQFF; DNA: TGCAGTGCTAGAGCCTTCGGTGCGGGGGGGCTAGGGGAGCAGTTCTTC
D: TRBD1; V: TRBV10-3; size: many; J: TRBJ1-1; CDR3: CAISPGTAPEAFF; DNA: TGTGCCATCAGTCCCGGGACAGCCCCTGAAGCTTTCTTT
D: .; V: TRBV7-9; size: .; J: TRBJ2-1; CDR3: CASIFDISGADEQFF; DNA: TGTGCCAGCATTTTTGATATTTCGGGGGCCGATGAGCAGTTCTTC